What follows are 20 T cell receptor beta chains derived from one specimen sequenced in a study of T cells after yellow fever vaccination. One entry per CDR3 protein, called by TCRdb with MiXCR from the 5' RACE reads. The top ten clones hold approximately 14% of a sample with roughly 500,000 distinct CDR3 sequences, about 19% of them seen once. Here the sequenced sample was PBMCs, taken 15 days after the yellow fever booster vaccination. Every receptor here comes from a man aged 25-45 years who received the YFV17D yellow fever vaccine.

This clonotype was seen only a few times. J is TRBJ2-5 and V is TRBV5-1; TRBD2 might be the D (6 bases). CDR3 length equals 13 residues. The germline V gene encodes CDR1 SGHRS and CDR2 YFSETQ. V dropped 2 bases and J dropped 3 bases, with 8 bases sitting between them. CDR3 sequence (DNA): TGCGCCAGCAGCTTTGTAGCGGAAGAGACCCAGTACTTC. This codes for CASSFVAEETQYF.

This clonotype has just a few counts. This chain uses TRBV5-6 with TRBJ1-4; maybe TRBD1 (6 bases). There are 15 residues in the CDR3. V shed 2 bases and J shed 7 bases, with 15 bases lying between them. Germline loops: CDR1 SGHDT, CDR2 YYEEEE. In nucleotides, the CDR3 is TGTGCCAGCAGCTTTAGAGGGGGTTTCGGTGAAAAACTGTTTTTT. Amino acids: CASSFRGGFGEKLFF.

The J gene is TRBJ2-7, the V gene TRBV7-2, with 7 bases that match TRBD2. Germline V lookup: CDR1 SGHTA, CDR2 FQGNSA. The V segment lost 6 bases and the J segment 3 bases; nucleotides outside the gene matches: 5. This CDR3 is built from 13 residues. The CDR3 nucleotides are TGTGCCAGCAGTTCTGGACTAGTCTACGAGCAGTACTTC. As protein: CASSSGLVYEQYF.

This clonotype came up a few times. Here the CDR3 DNA reads TGTGCCAGCAGCTGGGGTGATAGGGGTTCCTACAATGAGCAGTTCTTC. Protein product: CASSWGDRGSYNEQFF. This chain joins TRBV5-5 and TRBJ2-1, with D tentatively TRBD1 (5 bases). V lost 3 bases and J lost 1, with 14 bases in between. This CDR3 is built from 16 residues. Germline V lookup: CDR1 SGHKS, CDR2 YYEKEE (reference sequence).

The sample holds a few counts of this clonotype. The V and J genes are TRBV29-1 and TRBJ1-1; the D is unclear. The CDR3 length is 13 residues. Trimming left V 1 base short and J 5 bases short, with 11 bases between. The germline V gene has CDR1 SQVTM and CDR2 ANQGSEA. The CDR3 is CSVEAPYGTEAFF. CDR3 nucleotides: TGCAGCGTTGAAGCCCCGTATGGTACTGAAGCTTTCTTT. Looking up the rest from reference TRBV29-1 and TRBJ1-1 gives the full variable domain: SAVISQKPSRDICQRGTSLTIQCQVDSQVTMMFWYRQQPGQSLTLIATANQGSEATYESGFVIDKFPISRPNLTFSTLTVSNMSPEDSSIYLCSVEAPYGTEAFFGQGTRLTVV.

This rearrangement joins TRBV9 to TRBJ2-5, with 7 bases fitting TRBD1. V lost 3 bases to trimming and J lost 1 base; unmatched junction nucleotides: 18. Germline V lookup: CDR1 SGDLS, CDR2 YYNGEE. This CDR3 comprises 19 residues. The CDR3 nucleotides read TGTGCCAGCAGCGACCCCAACACACGACCGACAGGGAGCCAAGAGACCCAGTACTTC. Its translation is CASSDPNTRPTGSQETQYF.

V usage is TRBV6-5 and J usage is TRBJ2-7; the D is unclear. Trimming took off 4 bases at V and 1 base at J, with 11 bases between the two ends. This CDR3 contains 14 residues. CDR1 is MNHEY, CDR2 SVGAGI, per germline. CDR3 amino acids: CASSLPGSSYEQYF. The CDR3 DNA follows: TGTGCCAGCAGTTTACCTGGTAGTTCCTACGAGCAGTACTTC.

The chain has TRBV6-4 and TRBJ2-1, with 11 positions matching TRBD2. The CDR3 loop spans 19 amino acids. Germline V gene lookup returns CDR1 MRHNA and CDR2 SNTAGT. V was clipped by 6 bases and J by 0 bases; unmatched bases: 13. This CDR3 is CASSPDATSGIVSYNEQFF. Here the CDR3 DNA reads TGTGCCAGCAGCCCGGACGCGACTAGCGGGATAGTCTCCTACAATGAGCAGTTCTTC.

The CDR3 DNA is TGTGCCAGCACACCGGGACAGGGATCAGGGCAGTACTTC. Protein product: CASTPGQGSGQYF. The chain is built from TRBV5-6 and TRBJ2-7, with 9 bases identical to TRBD1. Germline V gene data show CDR1 as SGHDT and CDR2 as YYEEEE. There are 13 residues in the CDR3. Unmatched junction bases numbered 10, after V lost 6 bases and J lost 9 bases.

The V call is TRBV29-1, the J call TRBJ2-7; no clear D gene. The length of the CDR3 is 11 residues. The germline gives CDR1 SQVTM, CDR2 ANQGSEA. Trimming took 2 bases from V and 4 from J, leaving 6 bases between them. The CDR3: CSVETGYEQYF. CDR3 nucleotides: TGCAGCGTTGAAACGGGTTACGAGCAGTACTTC.

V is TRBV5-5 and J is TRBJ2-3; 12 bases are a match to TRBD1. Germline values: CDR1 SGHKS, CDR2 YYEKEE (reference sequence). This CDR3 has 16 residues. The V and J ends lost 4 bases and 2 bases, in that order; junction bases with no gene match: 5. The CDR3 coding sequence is TGTGCCAGCAGCCCGGGACAGGGGGCGCCCACAGATACGCAGTATTTT. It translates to CASSPGQGAPTDTQYF.

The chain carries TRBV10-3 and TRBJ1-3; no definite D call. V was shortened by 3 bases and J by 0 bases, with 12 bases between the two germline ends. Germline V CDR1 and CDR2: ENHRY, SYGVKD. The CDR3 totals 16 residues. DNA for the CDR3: TGTGCCATCAGTGATACGGCCACTAGCTCTGGAAACACCATATATTTT. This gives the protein CAISDTATSSGNTIYF.

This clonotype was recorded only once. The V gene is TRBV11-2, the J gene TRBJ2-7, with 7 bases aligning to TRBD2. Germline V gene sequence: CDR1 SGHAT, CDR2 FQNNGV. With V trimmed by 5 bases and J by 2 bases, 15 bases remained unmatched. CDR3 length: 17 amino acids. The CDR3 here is CASSLSRGSGFTYEQYF. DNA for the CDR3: TGTGCCAGCAGCCTTAGTAGGGGTAGCGGGTTTACCTACGAGCAGTACTTC.

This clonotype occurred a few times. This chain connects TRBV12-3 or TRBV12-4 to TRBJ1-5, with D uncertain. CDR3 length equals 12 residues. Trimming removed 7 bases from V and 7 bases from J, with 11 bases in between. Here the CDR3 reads CASKIHGQPQHF. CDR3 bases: TGTGCCAGCAAAATACATGGCCAGCCCCAGCATTTT.

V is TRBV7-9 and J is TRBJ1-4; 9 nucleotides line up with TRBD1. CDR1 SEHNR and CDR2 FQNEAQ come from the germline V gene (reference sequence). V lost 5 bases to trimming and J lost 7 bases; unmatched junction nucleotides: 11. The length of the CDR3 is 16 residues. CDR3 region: CASSRLTGGHFEKLFF. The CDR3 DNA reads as TGTGCCAGCAGCCGTCTTACAGGGGGCCATTTTGAAAAACTGTTTTTT.

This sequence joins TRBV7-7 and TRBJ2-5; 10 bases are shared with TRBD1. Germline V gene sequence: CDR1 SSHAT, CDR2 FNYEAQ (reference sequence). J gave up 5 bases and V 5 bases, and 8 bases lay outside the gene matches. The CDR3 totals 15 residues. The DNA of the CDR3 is TGTGCCAGCAGCCTCGGACAGGGGGGGATGGAGACCCAGTACTTC. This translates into CASSLGQGGMETQYF.

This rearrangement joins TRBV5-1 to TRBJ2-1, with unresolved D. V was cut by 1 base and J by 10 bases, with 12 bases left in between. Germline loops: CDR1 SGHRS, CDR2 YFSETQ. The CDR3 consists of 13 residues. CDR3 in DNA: TGCGCCAGCAGCTTGCCCGACCTGAGCGAGCAGTTCTTC. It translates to CASSLPDLSEQFF.

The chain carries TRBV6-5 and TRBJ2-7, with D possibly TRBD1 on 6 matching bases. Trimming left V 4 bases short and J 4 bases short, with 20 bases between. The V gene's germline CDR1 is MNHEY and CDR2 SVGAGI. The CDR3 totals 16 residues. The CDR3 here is CASSSPDRGRYYEQYF. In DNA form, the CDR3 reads TGTGCCAGCAGTTCGCCGGACAGAGGGAGATATTACGAGCAGTACTTC.

CDR3 nucleotide sequence: TGCAGTGCCCAGCCGGGACGGGTTCCTAATGAGCAGTTCTTC. It is translated as CSAQPGRVPNEQFF. The genes are TRBV20-1 and TRBJ2-1; D assignment may be TRBD1 or TRBD2 (5 bases each). The V gene lost 6 bases and the J gene lost 7 bases, with 19 bases spanning the gap. This CDR3 has 14 residues. Germline lookup yields CDR1 DFQATT and CDR2 SNEGSKA (reference sequence).

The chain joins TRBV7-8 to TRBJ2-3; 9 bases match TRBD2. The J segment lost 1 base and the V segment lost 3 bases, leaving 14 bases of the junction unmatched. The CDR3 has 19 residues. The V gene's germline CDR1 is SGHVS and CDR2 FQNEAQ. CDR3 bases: TGTGCCAGCAGCTTCCCCCTTAGCGGGAGTCTGCAAGGCACAGATACGCAGTATTTT. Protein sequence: CASSFPLSGSLQGTDTQYF.